This T cell receptor (beta chain) is drawn from a study of T cell responses to AZD1222 COVID-19 vaccine. Study conclusions and caveats: It should be noted that donors were predominantly white British and more often female, and clonal diversity was possibly underestimated. Spike-specific TCR breadth and depth were elevated following two AZD1222 doses. Only a handful of people who got AZD1222 tested seropositive at baseline. Within unmutated variant regions lay the reported targets of nearly half of spike-specific TCRs.

Measured with immunoSEQ multiplex PCR; TCRdb has only the in-frame clones, and not every one. Found here are roughly 150,000 clones, about 92% of them singletons; the top ten hold less than 6.5%. The CDR3 loop spans 17 amino acids. V shed 3 bases and J shed 0 bases, with 15 bases lying between them. Looked up from germline, CDR1 is MNHNS and CDR2 is SASEGT. With regard to this clone: Its antigen is undetermined.

The sequence derives from an adult who received the AZD1222 COVID-19 vaccine. The source was peripheral blood, collected 28 days after the second AZD1222 dose. V is TRBV6-1 and J is TRBJ1-5; D call uncertain. This CDR3 is CASSDRETAYSNQPQHF. In DNA, the CDR3 is TGTGCCAGCAGTGATCGGGAAACAGCCTATAGCAATCAGCCCCAGCATTTT.